These 11 T cell receptor beta chains share one sample of origin, sequenced in a study of cytomegalovirus exposure and HLA in healthy donors. The PCR employed 60 Vbeta primers together with 13 Jbeta primers. Repertoires were generated with immunoSEQ multiplex PCR, while TCRdb's copy carries only in-frame clones and drops some. There are more than 70,000 clones in the sample; 76% occur only once, and approximately 5.3% lies in the top ten. The sample taken for sequencing was PBMCs. The receptors stem from a man aged 30 to 45 in good health and CMV-seropositive.

The chain employs TRBV29-1 and TRBJ1-2, with D maybe TRBD1 (6 bases). V gave up 7 bases and J gave up 5 bases, with 14 bases separating them. The CDR3 has 12 amino acids. Looked up from germline, CDR1 is SQVTM and CDR2 is ANQGSEA. The CDR3 loop reads CSALTGNYGYTF. CDR3 bases: TGCAGCGCACTAACAGGGAATTATGGCTACACCTTC.

The chain combines TRBV5-1 with TRBJ2-2; TRBD2 aligns across 9 bases. Unmatched junction bases numbered 7, after V lost 8 bases and J lost 2 bases. Germline CDR1 and CDR2: SGHRS and YFSETQ. The CDR3 covers 15 residues. CDR3 DNA sequence: TGCGCCAGTCAAAAGCGGGAGGTAAACACCGGGGAGCTGTTTTTT. Translation gives CASQKREVNTGELFF.

The chain is built from TRBV4-2 and TRBJ1-6; D call uncertain. This CDR3 has 15 amino acids. Looked up from germline, CDR1 is LGHNA and CDR2 is YNFKEQ. V gave up 0 bases and J gave up 10 bases, with 13 bases separating them. The CDR3 spells CASSQEGEGSSPLHF. As DNA, the CDR3 is TGTGCCAGCAGCCAAGAAGGAGAGGGAAGCTCACCCCTCCACTTT.

The chain employs TRBV29-1 and TRBJ2-1, with 7 positions matching TRBD1. Germline V gene lookup returns CDR1 SQVTM and CDR2 ANQGSEA. The CDR3 sequence is 11 residues long. Trimming at V came to 5 bases and at J to 10 bases, leaving 5 bases not matched to a gene. CDR3 in amino acids: CSVRQGGEQFF. In DNA form, the CDR3 reads TGCAGCGTTCGCCAAGGGGGCGAGCAGTTCTTC.

The CDR3 DNA reads as TGCAGCGTTCAACAGGGGGCGCGAGGGACCGGGGAGCTGTTTTTT. Its translation is CSVQQGARGTGELFF. The chain carries TRBV29-1 and TRBJ2-2; 9 nucleotides agree with TRBD1. Per the germline V gene, CDR1 is SQVTM and CDR2 is ANQGSEA. V lost 5 bases, J lost 5 bases, and 9 bases stayed unmatched. This CDR3 region has 15 residues.

This chain uses TRBV6-6 with TRBJ2-6, with a tentative D call TRBD2 (6 bases). Germline CDR1 and CDR2: MNHNY and SVGAGI (reference sequence). V lost 0 bases, J lost 2 bases, and 8 bases lay in between. This CDR3 is built from 16 residues. The CDR3 protein is CASSYSRGPGANVLTF. The CDR3 nucleotides read TGTGCCAGCAGTTACTCGCGGGGCCCTGGGGCCAACGTCCTGACTTTC.

This clone was detected once. V and J are TRBV2 and TRBJ1-4; TRBD1 might be the D (5 bases). CDR1 and CDR2 from the germline V gene are SNHLY and FYNNEI. Trimming took 2 bases from V and 0 from J, leaving 13 bases between them. CDR3 length: 17 amino acids. CDR3: CASSEWKGTSTNEKLFF. The CDR3 DNA is TGTGCCAGCAGTGAATGGAAAGGGACTTCAACTAATGAAAAACTGTTTTTT.

The gene calls are TRBV28 and TRBJ1-5, with 7 bases that match TRBD1. Per the germline V gene, CDR1 is MDHEN and CDR2 is SYDVKM. J lost 1 base, V lost 6 bases, and 9 bases had no gene match. The CDR3 is 16 amino acids. CDR3 residues: CASSSGQASSNQPQHF. CDR3 bases: TGTGCCAGCAGCTCCGGACAGGCATCGAGCAATCAGCCCCAGCATTTT.

V is TRBV19 and J is TRBJ2-2; 8 bases are a match to TRBD1. This CDR3 has 14 residues. Germline assignment: CDR1 LNHDA and CDR2 SQIVND (reference sequence). With V trimmed by 8 bases and J by 5 bases, 7 bases remained unmatched. CDR3 sequence: CASAGTGGTGELFF. CDR3 nucleotides: TGTGCCAGTGCCGGGACAGGAGGAACCGGGGAGCTGTTTTTT.

This CDR3 is CASSDGTATGELFF. CDR3 bases: TGTGCCAGCAGCGACGGGACAGCTACCGGGGAGCTGTTTTTT. The chain has TRBV5-4 and TRBJ2-2, with 7 bases that match TRBD1. The CDR3 totals 14 residues. Germline CDR1 and CDR2: SGHNT and YYREEE (reference sequence). V was clipped by 4 bases and J by 5 bases; unmatched bases: 5.

This clone occurred a few times. The rearrangement links TRBV5-1 to TRBJ1-2; TRBD1 is a possible D gene (6 bases). This CDR3 comprises 15 residues. The germline V gene encodes CDR1 SGHRS and CDR2 YFSETQ. Trimming left V 1 base short and J 2 bases short, with 12 bases between. In DNA form, the CDR3 reads TGCGCCAGCAGCTTGAACTTTGGACAGAACTATGGCTACACCTTC. Translating gives CASSLNFGQNYGYTF.